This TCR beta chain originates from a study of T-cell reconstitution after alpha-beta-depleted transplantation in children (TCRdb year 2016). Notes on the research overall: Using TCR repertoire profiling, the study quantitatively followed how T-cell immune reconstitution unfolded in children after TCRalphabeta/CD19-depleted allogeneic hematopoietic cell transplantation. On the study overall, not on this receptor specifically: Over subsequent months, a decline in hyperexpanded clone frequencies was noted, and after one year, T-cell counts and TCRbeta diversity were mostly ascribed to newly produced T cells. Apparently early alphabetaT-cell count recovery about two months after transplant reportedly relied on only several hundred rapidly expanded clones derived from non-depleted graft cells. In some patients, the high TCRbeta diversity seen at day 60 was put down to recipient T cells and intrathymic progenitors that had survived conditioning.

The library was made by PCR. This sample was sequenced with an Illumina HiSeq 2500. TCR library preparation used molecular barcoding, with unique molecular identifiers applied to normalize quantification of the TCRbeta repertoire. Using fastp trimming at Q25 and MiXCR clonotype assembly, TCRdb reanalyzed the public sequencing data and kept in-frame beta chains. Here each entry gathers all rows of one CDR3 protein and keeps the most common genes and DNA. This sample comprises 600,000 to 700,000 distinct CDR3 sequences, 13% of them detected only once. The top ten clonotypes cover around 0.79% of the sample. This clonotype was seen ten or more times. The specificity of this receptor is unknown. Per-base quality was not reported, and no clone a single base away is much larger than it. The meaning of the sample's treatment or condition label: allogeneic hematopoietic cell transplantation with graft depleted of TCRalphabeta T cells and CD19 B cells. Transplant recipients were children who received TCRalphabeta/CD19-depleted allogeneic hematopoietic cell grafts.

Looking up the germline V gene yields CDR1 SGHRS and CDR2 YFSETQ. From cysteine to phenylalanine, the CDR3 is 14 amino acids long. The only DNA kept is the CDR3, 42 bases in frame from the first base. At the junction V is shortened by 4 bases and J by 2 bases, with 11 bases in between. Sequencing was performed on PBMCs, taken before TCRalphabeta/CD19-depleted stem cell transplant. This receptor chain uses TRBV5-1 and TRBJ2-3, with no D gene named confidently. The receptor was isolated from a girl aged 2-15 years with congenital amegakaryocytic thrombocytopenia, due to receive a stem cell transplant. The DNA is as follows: TGCGCCAGCAGCGACCCTCCTTTCACAGATACGCAGTATTTT. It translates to CASSDPPFTDTQYF.